This T cell receptor (beta chain) was identified during a study of cytomegalovirus exposure and HLA in healthy donors. Note on this clone: Its specificity is not known. A junction end diverges from the germline sequence, so it may reflect a read error.

The V gene's germline CDR1 is SGHTA and CDR2 FQGTGA. The CDR3 spans 15 residues. Study-level points and caveats: CMV antigen specificity of three CMV-associated chains was confirmed in vitro.

The study ran its PCR with 60 Vbeta and 13 Jbeta primers. The assay was immunoSEQ multiplex PCR, and TCRdb's table has in-frame clones only and misses some. The sample carries around 97,000 clones, around 76% recorded once. This TCR came from a woman between 18 and 29 years old in good health and CMV-seropositive. The chain recombines TRBV7-3 with TRBJ2-1; perhaps TRBD1 as D (5 bases). The sample was PBMCs. CDR3 loop: CVSSLGLPSYNEQFF. CDR3 nucleotide sequence: TGTGTCAGCAGCTTGGGGCTTCCTTCCTACAATGAGCAGTTCTTC.